This record covers a single T cell receptor (beta chain). This clone was counted between two and nine times. What this receptor recognizes is not known. A read error may account for a junction end that differs from germline. The sample comes from a study of cytomegalovirus exposure and HLA in healthy donors (TCRdb year 2017). Regarding the research as a whole: An earlier analysis of roughly 500 of the donors reported about 250 Gb of sequence data and 117 million unique TCR beta sequences from about 200 million T cells. Of the 300 to 450 genotyped donors, 80% to 90% were placed in the genetic ancestry cluster associated with self-reported Caucasian donors. HLA typing included class I and class II loci at four-digit resolution. Donor age, sex, ethnicity and CMV serostatus were compiled alongside the repertoire data. In a later analysis, previously published TCR beta repertoires from some 640 donors were re-analyzed and high-resolution HLA genotyping was added so that TCR occurrence patterns could be studied. Because of strong linkage in the cohort, four or five DR-DQ haplotypes were treated as single units for association and clustering. On average, roughly 240,000 unique TCR beta nucleotide sequences were sequenced per donor among about 400 genotyped donors of the cohort, with 15% to 20% of those sequences being non-productive. Along with the 666-subject first cohort, a separate validation cohort of over a hundred different subjects was used. The study aimed to test whether signatures of past pathogen exposure could be identified by cataloging public T cell receptors. In a later genetic analysis, genome-wide SNP genotypes for 398 of the 666 donors were used, and that subset was treated as a discovery cohort. The study combined high-throughput TCR immunosequencing, statistical association of individual TCRs with disease status, and machine learning to predict cytomegalovirus infection status. An earlier analysis of roughly 580 of the donors used high-throughput TCR beta sequencing to judge whether each TCR beta V gene segment behaved as functional or pseudogenic. About 300 gigabases of sequencing data and tens of millions of unique TCR sequences were included in an early release covering about 620 HLA-typed donors. Typing coverage varied by locus: about 629-640 donors for A, B, C, DRB1 and DQB1; around 560 for DQA1; more than 600 for DPA1; approximately 470 for DPB1. All discovery cohort repertoires had been generated using a single sequencing platform. In the later analysis, no new phenotypic data were used to find candidate immune exposures; instead, reliance was placed on TCR beta sequences and their occurrence across donors. The study used immunosequencing to profile the T cell repertoires of approximately 650 subjects and linked those repertoires to cytomegalovirus serostatus.

What the authors observed across the whole study: Assigning TCR associations to individual alleles was difficult when HLA alleles, especially DR and DQ, strongly co-occurred. In vitro tests confirmed that a few of the cytomegalovirus-associated TCR beta chains recognize cytomegalovirus antigens. Because counts were too low, some 17 rarely observed V segments, including chromosome 9 orphons, were excluded from the earlier analysis of 587 of the donors. The cohort was sequenced for TCR beta chains only, and without alpha or paired-chain data the features that could be detected were limited. In a later analysis, about 16,000 TCR beta sequences were associated with specific HLA alleles at a false discovery rate of 0.05. A further reported finding was that TCR beta sequences accurately predicted the HLA-A and HLA-B alleles for most subjects in the first cohort. A later analysis found that TCR association rates varied across HLA loci, with DRB1 alleles showing the most associated TCRs and HLA-C alleles the fewest. The 87-base-pair reads could not distinguish some IMGT-functional V segments, including TRBV6-2 and TRBV6-3, so those segments were excluded. Correlated functional status among segregating V segments might be attributable to linkage disequilibrium, but an unknown experimental factor could not be ruled out. An earlier analysis of some 560 of the donors showed that most TCR beta V segments appeared in productive rearrangements either about 87% or about 30% of the time, which broadly matched IMGT annotations. Immune exposure information for the cohort was limited to CMV serostatus. In a later analysis, HLA-associated TCR beta chains showed more clonal expansion and lower generation probabilities than non-associated chains that were equally common. Most TCR sequences were observed very rarely across donors, whereas some public TCRs were present in many individuals. Presence/absence analyses assumed roughly uniform sequencing depth across donors, an assumption that may not hold. A cluster of highly shared sequence variants was judged likely to be a technical artifact of the sequencing pipeline. Because some donors lacked HLA typing at each locus, the association tests relied only on the typed subset. The study listed around 160 TCR beta chains as associated with cytomegalovirus. Most CMV-associated TCR beta chains appeared to be HLA-restricted in a later analysis, and the HLA associations seemed to be driven largely by CMV exposure. The authors suggested that the approach could potentially be generalized to other disease states and immunological phenotypes. In both the original and validation cohorts, the classifier was reported to diagnose cytomegalovirus status with high specificity and sensitivity. In a later genetic analysis, fewer N-insertions in productive TCRs were reported among donors in an Asian-associated ancestry cluster than the approximately 670-donor mean. According to a later analysis, parvovirus B19, influenza, CMV and Epstein-Barr virus appeared linked to several top co-occurrence clusters. V-gene and J-gene trimming of TCR beta chains was associated with a missense DCLRE1C variant in a later genetic analysis, and the association was replicated in an independent cohort.

The library was prepared using the immunoSEQ multiplex PCR assay. A mixture of 60 forward primers for TCR Vbeta segments and 13 reverse primers for TCR Jbeta segments was used in the multiplex PCR. Amplification of the CDR3 region of rearranged TCR beta genes was performed with a multiplex PCR assay on genomic DNA. The amplified TCR beta libraries were sequenced on the Illumina HiSeq System as 87-base-pair reads. Per the authors' processing: In a later analysis, 70 million to 95 million unique TCR beta chains were counted across the 690 or so repertoires, and roughly 9.9 million of these chains were shared by at least two donors. Raw reads were error-corrected and collapsed into unique sequences with a nearest-neighbor algorithm that merged closely related sequences to remove PCR and sequencing errors. To assign V, D and J gene segments, CDR3 sequences were aligned to IMGT reference sequences. For a sequence to be retained, at least a six-nucleotide match to both a V gene segment and a J gene segment was required. Rearrangements were classified as productive when the CDR3 lacked stop codons and remained in frame with V and J, and all other rearrangements were classified as non-productive. CDR3 was defined according to IMGT convention as the region running from the second conserved V-encoded cysteine to the conserved J-encoded phenylalanine. The earlier analysis of 500 to 600 of the donors excluded sequences that lacked an unambiguous match to a single V gene segment. An earlier analysis of 587 of the donors classified V segments as functional when productive rearrangements were above 56.7% and as segregating when the standard deviation between donors was above 5%. To diagnose cytomegalovirus status from the catalog of TCR beta chain sequences, a statistical classification framework was built. V and J gene assignment, in a later analysis, came from comparing TCR nucleotide sequences with IMGT/GENE-DB human TR gene sequences. Using the TCRdist pipeline, a later analysis assigned CDR3 sequences along with most-parsimonious VDJ recombination scenarios. A later analysis defined each TCR beta chain by its CDR3 amino acid sequence plus V-gene family, and excluded reads lacking a unique V-gene family. To address suspected cross-contamination and a sequencing artifact, a later analysis removed 592 highly shared, low-generation-probability nucleotide sequences. For each public chain, a later analysis derived a clonal expansion index from normalized ranks of inferred template counts within each repertoire. In a later analysis, generation probabilities were computed using a VDJ recombination model fitted to out-of-frame rearrangements, and the results were checked against IGoR. In a later analysis, hypergeometric tests were used to score TCR-TCR, TCR-HLA and TCR-CMV co-occurrence, with a repertoire-size bias correction applied to TCR pairs. False discovery rates were estimated in a later analysis by permuting HLA or CMV assignments 20 times. In a later analysis, co-occurring TCRs were grouped using DBSCAN, and TCRdist sequence similarity was added for clustering within HLA-allele-positive subsets. Co-occurrence clustering excluded repertoires with fewer than 30,000 or more than 120,000 public chains, plus five with anomalous nucleotide sharing. This immuneACCESS table, as held by TCRdb, lists in-frame sequences with V and J called but not all clones. Of the missing ones, under half trace to an unresolved V gene in checked studies; the others have no known cause. The D gene and trimming were derived from the DNA, and the V and J assignments and clone size from that table. This sample lists about 51,000 clones; roughly four fifths were detected once. The ten largest clones add up to under 2.5% of the sample.

The cohort consisted of hundreds of healthy bone marrow donors. At the time of sampling, every cohort member was nominally healthy, though immune exposures that went unrecorded were likely present. The donor was CMV seropositive and was included in the group of approximately 300 seropositive cohort members. A peripheral blood sample was collected from each donor, and TCR beta sequencing was performed on peripheral blood mononuclear cells. The Qiagen DNeasy Blood Extraction Kit was used to extract genomic DNA from the blood cell samples. CDR1 and CDR2, per the germline V gene (reference sequence), are MNHEY and SMNVEV. The CDR3 numbers 11 residues from cysteine through phenylalanine. Here the CDR3 DNA is all that survives: 33 bases in frame from base 1.

The sample comprised PBMCs. The sequence was collected from a boy younger than 18 in good health and CMV-seropositive. The chain couples TRBV27 to TRBJ1-4; the D gene assignment is ambiguous. The DNA sequence is TGTGCCAGCACCGGAGGGTTCGGGTTAATTTTT. It codes for CASTGGFGLIF.